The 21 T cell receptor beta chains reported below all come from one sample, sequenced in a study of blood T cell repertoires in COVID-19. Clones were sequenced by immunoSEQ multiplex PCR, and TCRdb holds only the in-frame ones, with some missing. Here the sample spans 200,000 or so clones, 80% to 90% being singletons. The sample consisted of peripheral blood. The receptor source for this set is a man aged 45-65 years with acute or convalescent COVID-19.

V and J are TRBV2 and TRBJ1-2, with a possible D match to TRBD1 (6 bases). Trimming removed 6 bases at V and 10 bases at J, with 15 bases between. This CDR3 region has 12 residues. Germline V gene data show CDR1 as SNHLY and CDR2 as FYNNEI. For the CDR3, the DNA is TGTGCCAGCAGCGGTACCGGGACAACCTACACCTTC. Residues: CASSGTGTTYTF.

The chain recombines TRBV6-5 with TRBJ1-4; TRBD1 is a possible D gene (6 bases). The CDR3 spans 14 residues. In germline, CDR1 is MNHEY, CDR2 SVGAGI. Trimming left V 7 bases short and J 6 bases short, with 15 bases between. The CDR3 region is CASTPRTAHEKLFF. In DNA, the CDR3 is TGTGCCAGCACCCCCCGGACAGCGCATGAAAAACTGTTTTTT.

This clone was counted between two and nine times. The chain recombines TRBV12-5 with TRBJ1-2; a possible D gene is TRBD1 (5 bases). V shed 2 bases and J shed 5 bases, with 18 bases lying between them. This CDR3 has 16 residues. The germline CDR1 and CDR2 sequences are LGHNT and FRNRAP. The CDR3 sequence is CASGLLGASSPYGYTF. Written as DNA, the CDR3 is TGTGCTAGTGGTTTGCTAGGGGCTTCATCTCCTTATGGCTACACCTTC. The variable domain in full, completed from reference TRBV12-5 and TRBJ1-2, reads DARVTQTPRHKVTEMGQEVTMRCQPILGHNTVFWYRQTMMQGLELLAYFRNRAPLDDSGMPKDRFSAEMPDATLATLKIQPSEPRDSAVYFCASGLLGASSPYGYTFGSGTRLTVV.

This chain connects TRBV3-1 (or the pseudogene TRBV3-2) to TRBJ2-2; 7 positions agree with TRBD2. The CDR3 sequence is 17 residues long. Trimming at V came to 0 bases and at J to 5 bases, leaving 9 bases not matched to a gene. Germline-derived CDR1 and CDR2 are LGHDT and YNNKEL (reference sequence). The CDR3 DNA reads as TGTGCCAGCAGCCAAGATCCACCCGGGGGGTGGACCGGGGAGCTGTTTTTT. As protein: CASSQDPPGGWTGELFF.

For the CDR3, the DNA is TGCGCCAGCAGCCAAGCCCTCCTAGCGGGGGGGCCGCCAGATACGCAGTATTTT. As protein: CASSQALLAGGPPDTQYF. The chain joins TRBV4-1 to TRBJ2-3, with 12 bases identical to TRBD2. This CDR3 has 18 residues. Trimming took 1 base from V and 4 from J; bases not matched to a gene: 9. Germline-derived CDR1 and CDR2 are MGHRA and YSYEKL.

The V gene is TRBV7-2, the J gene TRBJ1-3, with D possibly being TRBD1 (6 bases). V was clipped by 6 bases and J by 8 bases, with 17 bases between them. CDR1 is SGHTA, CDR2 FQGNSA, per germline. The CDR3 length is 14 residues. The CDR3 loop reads CASSSGGPGDTIYF. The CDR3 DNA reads TGTGCCAGCAGTTCCGGGGGGCCTGGGGACACCATATATTTT. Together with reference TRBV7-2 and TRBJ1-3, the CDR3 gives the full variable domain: GAGVSQSPSNKVTEKGKDVELRCDPISGHTALYWYRQSLGQGLEFLIYFQGNSAPDKSGLPSDRFSAERTGGSVSTLTIQRTQQEDSAVYLCASSSGGPGDTIYFGEGSWLTVV.

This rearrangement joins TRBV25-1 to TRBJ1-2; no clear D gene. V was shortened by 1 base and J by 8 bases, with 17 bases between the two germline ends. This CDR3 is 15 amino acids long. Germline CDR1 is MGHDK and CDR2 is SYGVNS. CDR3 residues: CASSEFGGEVRGYTF. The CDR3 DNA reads TGTGCCAGCAGTGAATTCGGCGGGGAAGTGCGCGGCTACACCTTC.

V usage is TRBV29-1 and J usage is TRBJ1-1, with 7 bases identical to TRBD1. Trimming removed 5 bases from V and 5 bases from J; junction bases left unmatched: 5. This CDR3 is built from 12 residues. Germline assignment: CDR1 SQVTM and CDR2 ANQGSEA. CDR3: CSVNRGWTEAFF. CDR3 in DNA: TGCAGCGTTAACAGGGGTTGGACTGAAGCTTTCTTT.

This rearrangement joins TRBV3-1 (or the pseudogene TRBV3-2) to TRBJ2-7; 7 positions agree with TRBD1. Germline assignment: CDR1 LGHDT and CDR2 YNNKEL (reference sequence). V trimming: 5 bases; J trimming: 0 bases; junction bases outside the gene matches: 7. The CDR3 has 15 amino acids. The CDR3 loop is CASSKGQLHSYEQYF. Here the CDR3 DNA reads TGTGCCAGCAGCAAGGGACAGTTACACTCCTACGAGCAGTACTTC.

CDR3 sequence (DNA): TGTGCCAGCTCACCACCGGGTGGCAGGGATGGCTACACCTTC. This codes for CASSPPGGRDGYTF. The genes are TRBV18 and TRBJ1-2; tentatively, D is TRBD1 (5 bases). This CDR3 is 14 amino acids long. Trimming shortened V by 0 bases and J by 6 bases, and 11 bases separated the two germline ends. The germline V gene encodes CDR1 KGHSH and CDR2 LQKENI.

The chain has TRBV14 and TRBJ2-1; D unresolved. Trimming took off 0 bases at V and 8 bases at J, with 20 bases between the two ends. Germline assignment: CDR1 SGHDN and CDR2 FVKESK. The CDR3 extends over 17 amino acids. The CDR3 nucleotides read TGTGCCAGCAGCCAAGATCCCTCCAGGTCCTGGGCATATGAGCAGTTCTTC. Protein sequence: CASSQDPSRSWAYEQFF.

CDR3 sequence reads: CASSAGEAQYF. The DNA for the CDR3 is TGTGCCAGCTCAGCGGGGGAGGCCCAGTACTTC. V is TRBV18 and J is TRBJ2-5; 7 bases map to TRBD2. Germline CDR1 is KGHSH and CDR2 is LQKENI. Germline trimming cut 5 bases from V and 9 bases from J; bases unmatched to any gene: 3. There are 11 residues in the CDR3. The full variable domain, with the rest looked up from reference TRBV18 and TRBJ2-5, is NAGVMQNPRHLVRRRGQEARLRCSPMKGHSHVYWYRQLPEEGLKFMVYLQKENIIDESGMPKERFSAEFPKEGPSILRIQQVVRGDSAAYFCASSAGEAQYFGPGTRLLVL.

The CDR3: CASSRGTGEGYTF. In nucleotides, the CDR3 is TGCGCCAGCAGCCGCGGGACAGGGGAAGGCTACACCTTC. The gene calls are TRBV4-1 and TRBJ1-2, with TRBD1 matching over 10 bases. The V and J ends lost 4 bases and 8 bases, in that order; junction bases with no gene match: 4. Germline V gives CDR1 MGHRA, CDR2 YSYEKL. The CDR3 runs to 13 residues.

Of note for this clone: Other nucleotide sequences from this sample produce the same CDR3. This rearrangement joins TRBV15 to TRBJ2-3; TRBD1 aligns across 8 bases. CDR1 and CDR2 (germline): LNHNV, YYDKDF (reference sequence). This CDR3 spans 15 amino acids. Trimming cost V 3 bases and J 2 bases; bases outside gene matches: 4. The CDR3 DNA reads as TGTGCCACCAGCAGGGTGACAGGGGTCACAGATACGCAGTATTTT. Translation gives CATSRVTGVTDTQYF.

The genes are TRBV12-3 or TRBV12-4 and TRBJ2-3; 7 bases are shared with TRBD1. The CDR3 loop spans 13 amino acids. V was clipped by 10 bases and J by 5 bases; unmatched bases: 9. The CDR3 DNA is TGTGCCACCAGGGACAGCCCTAGAGATACGCAGTATTTT. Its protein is CATRDSPRDTQYF.

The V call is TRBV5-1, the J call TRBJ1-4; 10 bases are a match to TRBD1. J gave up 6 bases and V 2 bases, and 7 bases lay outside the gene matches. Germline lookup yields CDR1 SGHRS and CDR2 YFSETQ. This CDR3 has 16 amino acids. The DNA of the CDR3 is TGCGCCAGCAGCTTTCGACAGGGGGCGCGGGATGAAAAACTGTTTTTT. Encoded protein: CASSFRQGARDEKLFF.

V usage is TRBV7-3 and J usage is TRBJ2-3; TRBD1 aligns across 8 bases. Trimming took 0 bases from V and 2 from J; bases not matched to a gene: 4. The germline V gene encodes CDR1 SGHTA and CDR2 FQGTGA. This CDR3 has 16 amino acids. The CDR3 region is CASSLTPGQVTDTQYF. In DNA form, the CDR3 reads TGTGCCAGCAGCTTAACCCCGGGACAGGTCACAGATACGCAGTATTTT.

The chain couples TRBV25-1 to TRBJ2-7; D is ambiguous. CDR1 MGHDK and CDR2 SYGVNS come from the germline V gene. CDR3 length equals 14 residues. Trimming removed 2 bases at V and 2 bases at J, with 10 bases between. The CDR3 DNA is TGTGCCAGCAGTGAACCCCACAGCCCCTACGAGCAGTACTTC. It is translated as CASSEPHSPYEQYF.

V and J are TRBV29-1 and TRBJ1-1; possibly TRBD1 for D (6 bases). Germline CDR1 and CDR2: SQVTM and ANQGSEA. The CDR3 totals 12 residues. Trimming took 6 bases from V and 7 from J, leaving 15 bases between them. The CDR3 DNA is TGCAGCGTCCGAGGGCAGGGGCGTGAAGCTTTCTTT. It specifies CSVRGQGREAFF.

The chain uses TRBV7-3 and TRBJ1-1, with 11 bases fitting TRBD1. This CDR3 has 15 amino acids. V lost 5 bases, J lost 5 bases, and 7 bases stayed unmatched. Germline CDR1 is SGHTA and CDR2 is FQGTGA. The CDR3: CASSPGQGAGTEAFF. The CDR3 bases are TGTGCCAGCAGCCCAGGACAGGGGGCGGGAACTGAAGCTTTCTTT.

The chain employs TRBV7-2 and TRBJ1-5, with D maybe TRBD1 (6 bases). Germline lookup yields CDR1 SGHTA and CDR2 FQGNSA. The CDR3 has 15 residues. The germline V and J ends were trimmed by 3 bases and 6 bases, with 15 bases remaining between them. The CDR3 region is CASSLRTGGGQPQHF. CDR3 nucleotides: TGTGCCAGCAGCTTGAGAACTGGGGGCGGTCAGCCCCAGCATTTT.